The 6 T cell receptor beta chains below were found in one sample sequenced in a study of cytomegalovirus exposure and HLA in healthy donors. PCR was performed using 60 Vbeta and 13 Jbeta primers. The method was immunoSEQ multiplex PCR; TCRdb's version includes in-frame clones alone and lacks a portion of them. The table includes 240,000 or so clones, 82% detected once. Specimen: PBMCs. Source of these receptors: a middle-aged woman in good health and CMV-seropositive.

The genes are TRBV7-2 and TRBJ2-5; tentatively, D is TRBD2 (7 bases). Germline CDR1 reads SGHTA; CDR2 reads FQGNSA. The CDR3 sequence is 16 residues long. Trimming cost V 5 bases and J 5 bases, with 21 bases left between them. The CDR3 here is CASSIPTGSGRETQYF. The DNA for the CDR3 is TGTGCCAGCAGCATCCCGACAGGATCCGGGAGGGAGACCCAGTACTTC.

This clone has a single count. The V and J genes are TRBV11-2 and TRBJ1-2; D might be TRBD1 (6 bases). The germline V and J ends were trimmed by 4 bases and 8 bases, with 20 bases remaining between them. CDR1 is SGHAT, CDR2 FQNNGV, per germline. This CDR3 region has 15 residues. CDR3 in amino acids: CASSSLNDRYQGYTF. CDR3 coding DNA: TGTGCCAGCAGCTCCCTTAACGACAGGTATCAGGGCTACACCTTC.

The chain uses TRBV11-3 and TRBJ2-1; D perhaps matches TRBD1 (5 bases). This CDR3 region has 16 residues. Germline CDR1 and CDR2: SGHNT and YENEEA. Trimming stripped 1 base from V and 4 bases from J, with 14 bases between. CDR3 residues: CASSLVGQGRYNEQFF. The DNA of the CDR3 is TGTGCCAGCAGCTTAGTAGGGCAGGGAAGGTACAATGAGCAGTTCTTC.

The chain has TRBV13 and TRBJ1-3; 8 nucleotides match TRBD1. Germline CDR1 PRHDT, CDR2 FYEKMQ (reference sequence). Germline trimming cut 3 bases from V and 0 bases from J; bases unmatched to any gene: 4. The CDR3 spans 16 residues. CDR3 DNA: TGTGCCAGCAGCTTCTCAGGGGGCTACTCTGGAAACACCATATATTTT. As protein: CASSFSGGYSGNTIYF.

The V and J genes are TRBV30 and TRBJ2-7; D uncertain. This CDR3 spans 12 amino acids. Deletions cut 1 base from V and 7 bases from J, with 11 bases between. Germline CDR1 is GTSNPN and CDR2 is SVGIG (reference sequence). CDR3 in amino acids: CAWSGHPWEQYF. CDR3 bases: TGTGCCTGGAGTGGACACCCCTGGGAGCAGTACTTC.

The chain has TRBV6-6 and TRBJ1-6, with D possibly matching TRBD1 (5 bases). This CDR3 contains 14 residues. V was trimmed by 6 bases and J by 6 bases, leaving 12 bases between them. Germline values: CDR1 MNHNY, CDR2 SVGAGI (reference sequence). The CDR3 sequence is CASSRQNLNSPLHF. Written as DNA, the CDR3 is TGTGCCAGCAGCCGACAGAACCTTAATTCACCCCTCCACTTT.